Below, one TCR beta chain is given with its context. This entry belongs to a study of T cell responses to AZD1222 COVID-19 vaccine. Libraries were prepared by immunoSEQ multiplex PCR; TCRdb keeps only in-frame clonotypes and omits some of them. Of approximately 140,000 clones listed, approximately 89% are singletons. Germline CDR1 is GTSNPN and CDR2 is SVGIG (reference sequence). The CDR3 has 13 residues. Trimming stripped 2 bases from V and 1 base from J, with 8 bases between. The rearrangement joins TRBV30 to TRBJ1-1, with D perhaps matching TRBD1 (6 bases). The specimen was peripheral blood, collected on day 0 of AZD1222 vaccination. This clonotype originated in an adult in good health. DNA of the CDR3: TGTGCCTGGAGTAGGACAGCGAACACTGAAGCTTTCTTT. Protein product: CAWSRTANTEAFF.